One T cell receptor beta chain is described in this entry. The antigen is not known. The V and J ends lost 8 bases and 0 bases respectively, with 10 bases between them. Germline values: CDR1 SQVTM, CDR2 ANQGSEA. The CDR3 has 13 amino acids. The sample is drawn from a study of cytomegalovirus exposure and HLA in healthy donors. A multiplex PCR was run with 60 Vbeta primers and 13 Jbeta primers. Measured with immunoSEQ multiplex PCR; TCRdb has only the in-frame clones, and not every one. The sample lists some 130,000 clones, approximately 80% seen once, with over 2% in the top ten. Study-wide results and limits: The authors enumerated 164 TCR beta chains as linked to cytomegalovirus. As confirmed in vitro, a few CMV-associated chains were specific for CMV antigens. Usually a TCR sequence was rare, but some public TCRs were found in many donors.

V and J are TRBV29-1 and TRBJ1-4; D gene uncertain. The sequenced sample consisted of PBMCs. The sequence was collected from a man aged 30 to 39 in good health and CMV-seronegative. The DNA of the CDR3 is TGCAGCTCTCGGGTTGCAACTAATGAAAAACTGTTTTTT. As protein: CSSRVATNEKLFF.